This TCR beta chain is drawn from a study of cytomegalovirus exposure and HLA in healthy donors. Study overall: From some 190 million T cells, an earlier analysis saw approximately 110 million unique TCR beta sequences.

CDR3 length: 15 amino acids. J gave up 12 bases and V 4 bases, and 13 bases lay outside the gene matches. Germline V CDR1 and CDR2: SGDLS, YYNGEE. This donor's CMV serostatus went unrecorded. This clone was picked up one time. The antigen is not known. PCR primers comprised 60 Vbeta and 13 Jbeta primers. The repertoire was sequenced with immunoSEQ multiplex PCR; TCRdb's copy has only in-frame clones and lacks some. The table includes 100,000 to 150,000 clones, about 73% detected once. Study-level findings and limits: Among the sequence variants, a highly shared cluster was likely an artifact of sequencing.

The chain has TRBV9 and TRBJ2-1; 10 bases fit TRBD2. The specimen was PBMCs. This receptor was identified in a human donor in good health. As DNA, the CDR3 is TGTGCCAGCAGCCCTTCTAGCGGGAGTAAGTTAGGGCAGTTCTTC. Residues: CASSPSSGSKLGQFF.